Shown below are 8 T cell receptor beta chains from a single sample sequenced in a study of T cells in narcolepsy. Produced via immunoSEQ multiplex PCR; TCRdb's table is partial and in-frame only. Seen here are some 25,000 clones, more than 80% observed once, and the top ten hold 1.3%. Sequences were obtained from CD45RA- memory CD4+ T cells from PBMCs. The receptor source for this set is a human donor with narcolepsy.

The chain employs TRBV10-3 and TRBJ2-3, with 7 bases identical to TRBD1. The CDR3 extends over 15 amino acids. V lost 3 bases to trimming and J lost 2 bases; unmatched junction nucleotides: 5. CDR1 is ENHRY and CDR2 is SYGVKD in the germline V gene. The chain's CDR3 is CAISDRDRNTDTQYF. DNA of the CDR3: TGTGCCATCAGTGACCGGGACAGAAACACAGATACGCAGTATTTT.

This clone showed up just a few times. The chain joins TRBV14 to TRBJ1-2; the D gene is possibly TRBD1 (5 bases). Germline lookup yields CDR1 SGHDN and CDR2 FVKESK. V was shortened by 1 base and J by 12 bases, with 12 bases between the two germline ends. The CDR3 extends over 12 amino acids. DNA for the CDR3: TGTGCCAGCAGCCAAGGCCTTAGGGGAAACACCTTC. This codes for CASSQGLRGNTF. Drawing the rest from reference TRBV14 and TRBJ1-2, the complete variable domain is EAGVTQFPSHSVIEKGQTVTLRCDPISGHDNLYWYRRVMGKEIKFLLHFVKESKQDESGMPNNRFLAERTGGTYSTLKVQPAELEDSGVYFCASSQGLRGNTFGSGTRLTVV.

V gene TRBV6-1 combines with J gene TRBJ1-2; TRBD1 might be the D (5 bases). V shed 8 bases and J shed 4 bases, with 17 bases lying between them. The CDR3 is 14 residues long. The germline CDR1 and CDR2 sequences are MNHNS and SASEGT. The CDR3 sequence is CASAQGFDGYGYTF. In DNA, the CDR3 is TGTGCCAGCGCCCAGGGTTTCGATGGCTATGGCTACACCTTC.

The J gene is TRBJ1-1, the V gene TRBV6-1; D possibly corresponds to TRBD1 (6 bases). Trimming removed 4 bases from V and 6 bases from J, with 15 bases in between. This CDR3 is built from 14 residues. Germline values: CDR1 MNHNS, CDR2 SASEGT. CDR3 sequence: CASSGNQGMSEAFF. The CDR3 nucleotides read TGTGCCAGCAGTGGGAATCAGGGGATGTCTGAAGCTTTCTTT.

As concerns this clone: This CDR3 is also generated by other DNA sequences in the sample. The chain employs TRBV20-1 and TRBJ1-1; D is possibly TRBD1 (5 bases). CDR1 DFQATT and CDR2 SNEGSKA come from the germline V gene (reference sequence). CDR3 length: 10 residues. The CDR3 nucleotides read TGCAGGGGCCAGGGATTAGAAGCTTTCTTT. As protein: CRGQGLEAFF.

The rearrangement joins TRBV18 to TRBJ1-5; TRBD1 matches at 9 bases. This CDR3 comprises 17 residues. V trimming: 4 bases; J trimming: 4 bases; junction bases outside the gene matches: 11. Germline V gives CDR1 KGHSH, CDR2 LQKENI. The CDR3: CASSRFPRDRVNQPQHF. CDR3 nucleotides: TGTGCCAGCTCACGATTCCCAAGGGACAGGGTTAATCAGCCCCAGCATTTT.

The V and J genes are TRBV7-9 and TRBJ1-2, with 7 bases aligning to TRBD1. V trimming: 5 bases; J trimming: 6 bases; junction bases outside the gene matches: 0. CDR1 SEHNR and CDR2 FQNEAQ come from the germline V gene (reference sequence). The CDR3 runs to 11 residues. The CDR3 here is CASSGQDGYTF. CDR3 in DNA: TGTGCCAGCAGCGGACAGGATGGCTACACCTTC.

The chain combines TRBV19 with TRBJ1-4; D remains unclear. Trimming shortened V by 5 bases and J by 0 bases, and 10 bases separated the two germline ends. Germline CDR1 and CDR2: LNHDA and SQIVND (reference sequence). CDR3 length equals 15 residues. Here the CDR3 DNA reads TGTGCCAGTAGTCGTGGGAGGGCAACTAATGAAAAACTGTTTTTT. It translates to CASSRGRATNEKLFF.